The 16 T cell receptor beta chains below were found in one sample sequenced in a study of T cell responses to AZD1222 COVID-19 vaccine. The table came from immunoSEQ multiplex PCR; TCRdb's copy has only in-frame clones and leaves some out. The sample records roughly 100,000 clones, less than 95% being singletons. This material consisted of peripheral blood, taken on day 0 of AZD1222 vaccination. These receptors originate from an adult in good health.

The chain combines TRBV29-1 with TRBJ2-2; D gene ambiguous. Trimming removed 2 bases from V and 1 base from J, with 5 bases in between. Germline values: CDR1 SQVTM, CDR2 ANQGSEA. CDR3 size: 13 residues. CDR3 amino acids: CSVEPENTGELFF. The CDR3 DNA follows: TGCAGCGTTGAACCAGAGAACACCGGGGAGCTGTTTTTT.

The chain is built from TRBV5-4 and TRBJ1-2; D might be TRBD1 (6 bases). Germline V gene data show CDR1 as SGHNT and CDR2 as YYREEE (reference sequence). CDR3 length equals 16 residues. Deletions cut 4 bases from V and 4 bases from J, with 20 bases between. The DNA for the CDR3 is TGTGCCAGCAGCCTTCCCCGGACAGATTTCCTCTATGGCTACACCTTC. It codes for CASSLPRTDFLYGYTF.

The J gene is TRBJ2-3, the V gene TRBV9; 9 nucleotides agree with TRBD1. V trimming: 4 bases; J trimming: 4 bases; junction bases outside the gene matches: 10. The CDR3 loop spans 16 amino acids. Looked up from germline, CDR1 is SGDLS and CDR2 is YYNGEE. The DNA for the CDR3 is TGTGCCAGCAGCTCGCGGGACAGGGTGGGTTCAGATACGCAGTATTTT. Amino acid sequence: CASSSRDRVGSDTQYF.

This clone has more than one count but fewer than ten. The chain carries TRBV4-1 and TRBJ1-1; 8 nucleotides agree with TRBD1. The junction had 11 bases not matched to a gene; V was cut back by 2 bases and J by 0 bases. CDR3 length: 18 amino acids. The germline gives CDR1 MGHRA, CDR2 YSYEKL. DNA of the CDR3: TGCGCCAGCAGCCAATACACAGGGGGGAGCCTTATGAACACTGAAGCTTTCTTT. The encoded protein is CASSQYTGGSLMNTEAFF.

The rearrangement uses TRBV28 and TRBJ1-1; a possible D gene is TRBD1 (5 bases). V lost 5 bases and J lost 0, with 13 bases in between. The CDR3 consists of 15 residues. Germline assignment: CDR1 MDHEN and CDR2 SYDVKM. CDR3 in DNA: TGTGCCAGCAGTCACTCGGGACTCATGAACACTGAAGCTTTCTTT. As protein: CASSHSGLMNTEAFF.

The chain couples TRBV7-9 to TRBJ2-1; the D gene is possibly TRBD2 (6 bases). The V and J ends lost 1 base and 8 bases respectively, with 6 bases between them. This CDR3 is built from 12 residues. Germline-derived CDR1 and CDR2 are SEHNR and FQNEAQ (reference sequence). Here the CDR3 reads CASSLVADEQFF. DNA for the CDR3: TGTGCCAGCAGCTTAGTAGCGGATGAGCAGTTCTTC.

Notes on this clone: Other DNA sequences in this specimen translate into the identical CDR3. The gene calls are TRBV5-4 and TRBJ2-2; D uncertain. CDR3 length: 13 amino acids. Germline assignment: CDR1 SGHNT and CDR2 YYREEE (reference sequence). V was cut by 3 bases and J by 4 bases, with 7 bases left in between. The CDR3 DNA reads as TGTGCCAGCAGCTCGTGGGGCACCGGGGAGCTGTTTTTT. Protein: CASSSWGTGELFF.

The V gene is TRBV5-4, the J gene TRBJ1-2, with TRBD1 matching 7 bases. Germline V gene sequence: CDR1 SGHNT, CDR2 YYREEE (reference sequence). CDR3 size: 15 residues. Trimming cost V 0 bases and J 7 bases; bases outside gene matches: 9. Here the CDR3 reads CASSLGPTGEAGYTF. The CDR3 region has the DNA TGTGCCAGCAGCTTGGGACCAACAGGGGAGGCTGGCTACACCTTC. Filled out from reference TRBV5-4 and TRBJ1-2, the complete variable domain reads ETGVTQSPTHLIKTRGQQVTLRCSSQSGHNTVSWYQQALGQGPQFIFQYYREEENGRGNFPPRFSGLQFPNYSSELNVNALELDDSALYLCASSLGPTGEAGYTFGSGTRLTVV.

V gene TRBV19 combines with J gene TRBJ1-1; the D gene is possibly TRBD1 (5 bases). The CDR3 extends over 12 amino acids. V lost 5 bases and J 4 bases, leaving 8 bases between the germline ends. CDR1 is LNHDA and CDR2 is SQIVND in the germline V gene (reference sequence). Written as DNA, the CDR3 is TGTGCCAGTAGTGCGGGGGGCACTGAAGCTTTCTTT. Translation: CASSAGGTEAFF.

The chain carries TRBV18 and TRBJ1-1; TRBD1 might be the D (5 bases). Germline CDR1 and CDR2: KGHSH and LQKENI. V lost 3 bases, J lost 5 bases, and 10 bases lay in between. This CDR3 region has 13 residues. This CDR3 reads CASSPREGTEAFF. The CDR3 DNA sequence: TGTGCCAGCTCACCGAGGGAGGGGACTGAAGCTTTCTTT.

This clone was observed once. V is TRBV6-5 and J is TRBJ2-5; D is unresolved. The CDR3 covers 12 residues. The V and J ends lost 6 bases and 5 bases respectively, with 10 bases between them. Germline V CDR1 and CDR2: MNHEY, SVGAGI. The CDR3 here is CASSVNGETQYF. CDR3 in DNA: TGTGCCAGCAGCGTGAACGGGGAGACCCAGTACTTC.

V usage is TRBV29-1 and J usage is TRBJ1-1; D uncertain. This CDR3 is built from 10 residues. Looked up from germline, CDR1 is SQVTM and CDR2 is ANQGSEA. V lost 4 bases and J lost 7, with 7 bases in between. The CDR3 coding sequence is TGCAGCGTTGGGGTGGTTGAAGCTTTCTTT. As protein: CSVGVVEAFF.

V usage is TRBV3-1 (or the pseudogene TRBV3-2) and J usage is TRBJ2-2; 8 positions agree with TRBD2. Germline V gives CDR1 LGHDT, CDR2 YNNKEL (reference sequence). J gave up 7 bases and V 3 bases, and 4 bases lay outside the gene matches. The CDR3 spans 14 residues. CDR3: CASSHGLAGGELFF. CDR3 DNA sequence: TGTGCCAGCAGCCACGGACTAGCTGGCGGGGAGCTGTTTTTT.

This chain joins TRBV3-1 (or the pseudogene TRBV3-2) and TRBJ2-3, with TRBD2 identical over 8 bases. Germline CDR1 reads LGHDT; CDR2 reads YNNKEL (reference sequence). V lost 0 bases and J lost 2; bases outside the gene matches: 10. The CDR3 has 18 residues. CDR3 region: CASSQDILAGGYTDTQYF. CDR3 DNA: TGTGCCAGCAGCCAAGATATTCTGGCGGGGGGATACACAGATACGCAGTATTTT.

The rearrangement links TRBV5-1 to TRBJ1-6; the D is unclear. The germline V gene encodes CDR1 SGHRS and CDR2 YFSETQ. Trimming pared 4 bases from V and 6 bases from J, leaving 14 bases between. This CDR3 has 15 residues. Here the CDR3 DNA reads TGCGCCAGCAGCCTCGACGGGCAGCGTAATTCACCCCTCCACTTT. As protein: CASSLDGQRNSPLHF.

The V call is TRBV7-9, the J call TRBJ1-2; D not resolved. The germline V gene encodes CDR1 SEHNR and CDR2 FQNEAQ (reference sequence). CDR3 length: 11 amino acids. Trimming shortened V by 3 bases and J by 8 bases, and 7 bases separated the two germline ends. Here the CDR3 DNA reads TGTGCCAGCAGCTTTCTAGGGGGCTACACCTTC. Amino acid sequence: CASSFLGGYTF.